This passage covers 31 T cell receptor beta chains from one sample sequenced in a study of T cell clonality in common variable immunodeficiency. Measured with immunoSEQ multiplex PCR; TCRdb has only the in-frame clones, and not every one. This sample comprises approximately 44,000 clones, none seen once only. Source material: peripheral blood mononuclear cells. The origin of the receptors is a person aged 18 to 75 in good health.

Many counts were recorded for this clone. The read ends 3 residues before the CDR3 terminus; that terminus is restored from the germline J gene. This chain uses TRBV4-2 with TRBJ1-2, with D uncertain. The V end lost 0 bases, the J end lost 1 base, and 6 bases lay between the germline ends. Per the germline V gene, CDR1 is LGHNA and CDR2 is YNFKEQ. The CDR3 sequence is 14 residues long. CDR3 sequence: CASSQEANNYGYTF. CDR3 DNA (partial): TGTGCCAGCAGCCAAGAAGCGAATAACTATGGC.

CDR3 DNA, as far as it was read: TGTGCCAGCAGTGAAGGGGCAGGCCACTCCTACGAC. This encodes CASSEGAGHSYD. The whole CDR3 protein reads CASSEGAGHSYDYTF. The gene calls are TRBV6-1 and TRBJ1-2; D is uncertain. Coverage ceases 3 residues before the CDR3 finishes, and the germline J gene fills in the end. The germline CDR1 and CDR2 sequences are MNHNS and SASEGT. The CDR3 is 15 residues long.

This clone showed up many times. The read is 3 residues too short to cover the CDR3 end, so that end is filled in from the germline J gene. The gene calls are TRBV24-1 and TRBJ2-5; 8 positions match TRBD2. Germline V gene lookup returns CDR1 KGHDR and CDR2 SFDVKD. V gave up 5 bases and J gave up 1 base; unmatched junction bases: 8. The CDR3 totals 16 residues. The CDR3 DNA, read in part, is TGTGCCACCAGTGGGTCTAAAGCGGGAGCCCAAGAGACC. It specifies CATSGSKAGAQET. The full CDR3 protein is CATSGSKAGAQETQYF.

Many counts were recorded for this clone. The read gets to within 3 residues of the CDR3 end, and the germline J gene fills in the rest. The gene calls are TRBV7-2 and TRBJ1-1, with D perhaps TRBD1 (5 bases). Germline loops: CDR1 SGHTA, CDR2 FQGNSA. V dropped 2 bases and J dropped 1 base, with 8 bases sitting between them. The CDR3 is 14 residues long. The CDR3 loop reads CASSLNQGNTEAFF. The CDR3 DNA, read in part, is TGTGCCAGCAGCTTAAACCAGGGGAACACTGAA.

This clone has ten or more counts. Read coverage stops 3 residues before the CDR3 terminus; the germline J gene supplies the remainder. The chain has TRBV5-1 and TRBJ1-3; a possible D gene is TRBD1 (5 bases). Germline V gene sequence: CDR1 SGHRS, CDR2 YFSETQ. The germline V and J ends were trimmed by 5 bases and 0 bases, with 15 bases remaining between them. CDR3 size: 16 residues. Incomplete CDR3 DNA: TGCGCCAGCAGTCACTCAGGGCCTGTCTCTGGAAACACC. This sequence encodes CASSHSGPVSGNT. The full CDR3 protein is CASSHSGPVSGNTIYF. The whole variable domain, remainder taken from reference TRBV5-1 and TRBJ1-3, is KAGVTQTPRYLIKTRGQQVTLSCSPISGHRSVSWYQQTPGQGLQFLFEYFSETQRNKGNFPGRFSGRQFSNSRSEMNVSTLELGDSALYLCASSHSGPVSGNTIYFGEGSWLTVV.

Many counts were recorded for this clone. The read ends 3 residues shy of where the CDR3 ends; the end is completed using the germline J gene. The rearrangement links TRBV20-1 to TRBJ2-7, with 11 bases lining up with TRBD2. Germline lookup yields CDR1 DFQATT and CDR2 SNEGSKA (reference sequence). The trim removed 5 bases at V and 2 bases at J, leaving 5 bases unmatched. The CDR3 is 14 amino acids. The CDR3 sequence: CSAQIAGGPYEQYF. The CDR3 DNA, read in part, is TGCAGTGCTCAAATAGCGGGGGGGCCCTACGAG.

This clone has just a few counts. A much larger clone differs from this one at a single base, so this may be a read error. The sequence runs out 3 residues before the end of the CDR3; the remainder is reconstructed from the germline J gene. V and J are TRBV5-1 and TRBJ2-5; 11 nucleotides agree with TRBD2. CDR1 SGHRS and CDR2 YFSETQ come from the germline V gene. The CDR3 consists of 17 residues. CDR3 amino acids: CASSLGPTSGSKDTQYF. Partial CDR3 DNA: TGCGCCAGCAGCTTGGGGCCTACTAGCGGGAGCAAAGATACC. The full variable domain, completed using reference TRBV5-1 and TRBJ2-5, is KAGVTQTPRYLIKTRGQQVTLSCSPISGHRSVSWYQQTPGQGLQFLFEYFSETQRNKGNFPGRFSGRQFSNSRSEMNVSTLELGDSALYLCASSLGPTSGSKDTQYFGPGTRLLVL.

This clone turned up a few times. Read coverage stops 3 residues before the CDR3 terminus; the germline J gene supplies the remainder. Different DNA sequences within this sample yield the same CDR3. This chain joins TRBV19 and TRBJ1-3, with 8 bases fitting TRBD1. Trimming at V came to 4 bases and at J to 2 bases, leaving 4 bases not matched to a gene. This CDR3 spans 15 amino acids. Germline V CDR1 and CDR2: LNHDA, SQIVND (reference sequence). CDR3 region: CASSTMGQAGNTIYF. The CDR3 DNA, read in part, is TGTGCCAGTAGTACGATGGGACAGGCTGGAAACACC.

As concerns this clone: The read falls 3 residues short of the CDR3 end, and the missing part is taken from the germline J gene. The rearrangement joins TRBV7-8 to TRBJ1-2; 12 nucleotides agree with TRBD1. V dropped 7 bases and J dropped 4; count of bases not matched to a gene: 7. CDR3 length equals 15 residues. The germline gives CDR1 SGHVS, CDR2 FQNEAQ. CDR3 amino acids: CASTGQGAIGYGYTF. CDR3 DNA, as far as it was read: TGTGCCAGCACGGGACAGGGGGCAATCGGCTATGGC. The variable domain in full, with the rest retrieved from reference TRBV7-8 and TRBJ1-2, is GAGVSQSPRYKVAKRGQDVALRCDPISGHVSLFWYQQALGQGPEFLTYFQNEAQLDKSGLPSDRFFAERPEGSVSTLKIQRTQQEDSAVYLCASTGQGAIGYGYTFGSGTRLTVV.

This clone was found many times. The CDR3 sequence is CASTYAPSYEQYF. The sequenced part of the CDR3 DNA is TGTGCCAGCACCTACGCTCCTTCCTACGAG. This rearrangement joins TRBV2 to TRBJ2-7; no clear D. The CDR3 goes on 3 residues after the read ends, and that part is filled in from the germline J gene. Germline CDR1 is SNHLY and CDR2 is FYNNEI. V lost 7 bases, J lost 1 base, and 11 bases lay in between. The length of the CDR3 is 13 residues.

In this sample, this clone turned up many times. The CDR3 end lies 3 residues beyond the end of the read and is filled in from the germline J gene. V is TRBV4-2 and J is TRBJ2-7; D might be TRBD1 (6 bases). CDR1 and CDR2 (germline): LGHNA, YNFKEQ. Deletions cut 0 bases from V and 2 bases from J, with 11 bases between. The CDR3 contains 15 residues. The CDR3: CASSQDQGTTYEQYF. Incomplete CDR3 DNA: TGTGCCAGCAGCCAAGACCAGGGGACCACCTACGAG.

This clone was recorded many times. CDR3 region: CASTAGWGSYNEQFF. CDR3 DNA (partial): TGTGCCAGCACCGCGGGCTGGGGCTCCTACAATGAG. The V call is TRBV7-8, the J call TRBJ2-1, with D tentatively TRBD2 (5 bases). The observed sequence ends 3 residues before the CDR3 terminus, with the missing tail filled in from the germline J gene. Trimming removed 7 bases at V and 0 bases at J, with 13 bases between. This CDR3 is 15 amino acids long. The germline V gene has CDR1 SGHVS and CDR2 FQNEAQ.

This clone was seen many times. Read data end 3 residues before the CDR3 end; the end is taken from the germline J gene. The J gene is TRBJ1-5, the V gene TRBV20-1, with D possibly TRBD1 on 6 matching bases. V was clipped by 4 bases and J by 3 bases, with 13 bases between them. The germline CDR1 and CDR2 sequences are DFQATT and SNEGSKA (reference sequence). This CDR3 has 14 amino acids. The part of the CDR3 DNA that was read is TGCAGTGCTAAAGGGACAACGTTCAATCAGCCC. Its translation is CSAKGTTFNQP. Given in full, the CDR3 is CSAKGTTFNQPQHF.

Regarding this clone: The read falls 3 residues short of the CDR3 end, and the missing part is taken from the germline J gene. V is TRBV19 and J is TRBJ2-2; tentative D call: TRBD2 (7 bases). Germline CDR1 LNHDA, CDR2 SQIVND (reference sequence). CDR3 length equals 18 residues. This CDR3 reads CASSMFYRDMGGDEKLFF. The DNA read from the CDR3 is TGTGCCAGTAGTATGTTCTACCGGGACATGGGAGGGGATGAAAAG.

The table lists this clone with many counts. The read halts 3 residues ahead of the CDR3 end, with the missing end drawn from the germline J gene. V gene TRBV20-1 combines with J gene TRBJ1-6; a weak D match, TRBD1 (5 bases). CDR1 and CDR2 (germline): DFQATT, SNEGSKA (reference sequence). V was shortened by 6 bases and J by 5 bases, with 17 bases between the two germline ends. CDR3 length: 15 residues. The sequenced CDR3 bases are TGCAGTGCCCCATCACAGGTCAGAGATAATTCACCC. Translation: CSAPSQVRDNSP. The CDR3 as a whole reads CSAPSQVRDNSPLHF.

At least ten counts were recorded for this clone. The sequence runs out 3 residues before the end of the CDR3; the remainder is reconstructed from the germline J gene. The gene calls are TRBV6-4 and TRBJ2-2, with TRBD1 matching 10 bases. Germline V gene lookup returns CDR1 MRHNA and CDR2 SNTAGT. The junction had 7 bases not matched to a gene; V was cut back by 6 bases and J by 6 bases. The CDR3 is 15 residues long. The sequenced part of the CDR3 DNA is TGTGCCAGCAGCCAAGGGACAGGGGAGTCCGGGGAG. Encoded protein: CASSQGTGESGE. The whole CDR3 sequence reads CASSQGTGESGELFF.

This clone was detected many times. With the read ending 3 residues before the CDR3 end, the germline J gene is used to fill in that end. The V gene is TRBV18, the J gene TRBJ1-1; a weak D match, TRBD1 (6 bases). Germline V lookup: CDR1 KGHSH, CDR2 LQKENI. This CDR3 contains 16 residues. Trimming pared 1 base from V and 2 bases from J, leaving 14 bases between. Partial CDR3 DNA: TGTGCCAGCTCACCACTCTCGACAGGTCACAACACTGAA. It yields the protein CASSPLSTGHNTE. The entire CDR3 is CASSPLSTGHNTEAFF. The variable domain in full, with the rest retrieved from reference TRBV18 and TRBJ1-1, is NAGVMQNPRHLVRRRGQEARLRCSPMKGHSHVYWYRQLPEEGLKFMVYLQKENIIDESGMPKERFSAEFPKEGPSILRIQQVVRGDSAAYFCASSPLSTGHNTEAFFGQGTRLTVV.

In this sample, this clone turned up many times. Read coverage stops 3 residues before the CDR3 terminus; the germline J gene supplies the remainder. The chain recombines TRBV30 with TRBJ1-6, with unresolved D. The CDR3 is 14 amino acids. V was shortened by 0 bases and J by 10 bases, with 13 bases between the two germline ends. Germline loops: CDR1 GTSNPN, CDR2 SVGIG (reference sequence). The CDR3 is CAWSVSTIQSPLHF. The CDR3 bases that were read are TGTGCCTGGAGTGTGTCGACAATTCAATCACCC.

This clone was counted many times. The read gets to within 3 residues of the CDR3 end, and the germline J gene fills in the rest. The V and J genes are TRBV20-1 and TRBJ2-5; a weak D match, TRBD1 (6 bases). The V gene lost 7 bases and the J gene lost 2 bases, with 8 bases spanning the gap. From germline, CDR1 is DFQATT and CDR2 SNEGSKA (reference sequence). The CDR3 sequence is 11 residues long. The sequenced CDR3 bases are TGCAGTGTAGGGGGTCAAGAGACC. Its translation: CSVGGQET. The CDR3, in full, reads CSVGGQETQYF.

This clone was counted ten times or more. From the germline J gene comes the end of the CDR3, since the read stops 3 residues before it. This chain uses TRBV6-1 with TRBJ1-3, with D perhaps TRBD1 (6 bases). The CDR3 has 15 amino acids. Trimming shortened V by 2 bases and J by 0 bases, and 8 bases separated the two germline ends. Germline V gene lookup returns CDR1 MNHNS and CDR2 SASEGT. The CDR3 bases that were read are TGTGCCAGCAGTGAAACAGGGTTCTCTGGAAACACC. It codes for CASSETGFSGNT. From start to end, the CDR3 is CASSETGFSGNTIYF.

This clone was picked up many times. The DNA ends 3 residues before the CDR3 does, and the rest of the CDR3 is filled in from the germline J gene. V gene TRBV5-6 combines with J gene TRBJ1-2; D may be TRBD1 (6 bases). Germline V gene lookup returns CDR1 SGHDT and CDR2 YYEEEE. This CDR3 is 15 amino acids long. The CDR3 sequence: CASSPTPGQRGGYTF. The sequenced part of the CDR3 DNA is TGTGCCAGCAGCCCGACACCTGGACAGAGGGGGGGC.

In its sample, this clone was seen many times. The read gets to within 3 residues of the CDR3 end, and the germline J gene fills in the rest. The chain is built from TRBV7-6 and TRBJ2-1; TRBD1 aligns across 7 bases. Germline V gene sequence: CDR1 SGHVS, CDR2 FNYEAQ. The CDR3 contains 16 residues. V shed 6 bases and J 2 bases; nucleotides not matched to a gene: 10. Partial CDR3 DNA: TGTGCCAGCAGTAGGACAGGACAGGAACCCTACAATGAG. This sequence encodes CASSRTGQEPYNE. The full-length CDR3 reads as CASSRTGQEPYNEQFF.

This clone was seen at least ten times. The CDR3 is cut off 3 residues early in the read; its end comes from the germline J gene. The V gene is TRBV5-5, the J gene TRBJ1-1; perhaps TRBD1 as D (6 bases). The V and J ends lost 0 bases and 5 bases respectively, with 14 bases between them. The CDR3 runs to 15 residues. CDR1 is SGHKS, CDR2 YYEKEE, per germline (reference sequence). CDR3 protein: CASSLDGTRGTEAFF. Incomplete CDR3 DNA: TGTGCCAGCAGCTTGGATGGGACAAGGGGGACTGAA.

The table lists this clone with many counts. The sequenced fragment ends 3 residues before the CDR3 boundary, so the rest is inferred from the germline J gene. The V call is TRBV12-3 or TRBV12-4, the J call TRBJ2-3; D might be TRBD1 (6 bases). Between the trimmed V and J ends, which lost 5 bases and 4 bases, there was a span of 13 bases. The CDR3 is 14 amino acids. CDR3: CASSRQAAADTQYF. The sequenced part of the CDR3 DNA is TGTGCCAGCAGTCGACAGGCCGCCGCAGATACG.

The sample holds many counts of this clone. The observed sequence ends 3 residues before the CDR3 terminus, with the missing tail filled in from the germline J gene. The chain carries TRBV5-4 and TRBJ1-1, with D perhaps TRBD1 (6 bases). CDR3 size: 15 residues. V was clipped by 0 bases and J by 1 base, with 10 bases between them. Germline-derived CDR1 and CDR2 are SGHNT and YYREEE (reference sequence). CDR3 protein: CASSLGPQGNTEAFF. The sequenced CDR3 bases are TGTGCCAGCAGCTTGGGTCCACAGGGGAACACTGAA.

The sample holds many counts of this clone. The sequenced CDR3 bases are TGTGCCAGCAGCCCCGGGACATACAATGAG. It yields the protein CASSPGTYNE. Given in full, the CDR3 is CASSPGTYNEQFF. V is TRBV7-9 and J is TRBJ2-1, with D possibly being TRBD1 (6 bases). The read gets to within 3 residues of the CDR3 end, and the germline J gene fills in the rest. V was shortened by 5 bases and J by 4 bases, with 9 bases between the two germline ends. This CDR3 comprises 13 residues. Germline assignment: CDR1 SEHNR and CDR2 FQNEAQ (reference sequence).

This clone was found many times. The sequence runs out 3 residues before the end of the CDR3; the remainder is reconstructed from the germline J gene. The rearrangement uses TRBV20-1 and TRBJ2-5; perhaps TRBD1 as D (6 bases). The germline V gene has CDR1 DFQATT and CDR2 SNEGSKA (reference sequence). Between the trimmed V and J ends, which lost 6 bases and 7 bases, there was a span of 15 bases. This CDR3 region has 12 residues. The CDR3 bases that were read are TGCAGTGCCCTAACAGGGAAAGGGACC. Translating gives CSALTGKGT. The full CDR3 protein is CSALTGKGTQYF.

This clone was recorded many times. Read sequence stops 3 residues before the CDR3 end, and the germline J gene provides the missing end. This chain links TRBV7-9 with TRBJ2-5; perhaps TRBD2 as D (5 bases). The germline V and J ends were trimmed by 9 bases and 5 bases, with 19 bases remaining between them. Germline V gene lookup returns CDR1 SEHNR and CDR2 FQNEAQ (reference sequence). This CDR3 has 14 residues. CDR3 DNA, as far as it was read: TGTGCCAGTTCCGGGGTCCAAGGCTGGGAGACC. It codes for CASSGVQGWET. The CDR3 in full is CASSGVQGWETQYF.

There are many counts of this clone. The sequenced fragment ends 3 residues before the CDR3 boundary, so the rest is inferred from the germline J gene. In the same sample, other DNA sequences code for this CDR3. This sequence joins TRBV2 and TRBJ2-1, with 9 nucleotides matching TRBD2. With 8 bases clipped from V and 7 bases from J, the junction kept 6 bases outside the gene matches. In germline, CDR1 is SNHLY, CDR2 FYNNEI. This CDR3 contains 13 residues. The DNA read from the CDR3 is TGTGCCAGCTTAGCTAGCGGGGCAAATGAG. Residues: CASLASGANE. The whole CDR3 sequence is CASLASGANEQFF. Based on the CDR3 plus reference TRBV2 and TRBJ2-1, the full variable domain is EPEVTQTPSHQVTQMGQEVILRCVPISNHLYFYWYRQILGQKVEFLVSFYNNEISEKSEIFDDQFSVERPDGSNFTLKIRSTKLEDSAMYFCASLASGANEQFFGPGTRLTVL.

This clone was picked up many times. CDR3 sequence reads: CASSHDGSGQETQYF. The sequenced part of the CDR3 DNA is TGTGCCAGCAGCCACGATGGGTCGGGGCAAGAGACC. The chain employs TRBV6-2 or TRBV6-3 and TRBJ2-5, with D perhaps TRBD2 (5 bases). Read data end 3 residues before the CDR3 end; the end is taken from the germline J gene. The germline gives CDR1 MNHEY, CDR2 SVGEGT. Deletions cut 6 bases from V and 2 bases from J, with 16 bases between. The CDR3 totals 15 residues.

This clone was observed at least ten times. The CDR3 DNA, read in part, is TGCGCCAGCAGCTTGGATGGGACAGGGATCTCCTACAATGAG. Protein product: CASSLDGTGISYNE. The full-length CDR3 reads as CASSLDGTGISYNEQFF. The chain couples TRBV5-1 to TRBJ2-1, with 9 nucleotides matching TRBD1. The CDR3 goes on 3 residues after the read ends, and that part is filled in from the germline J gene. CDR1 SGHRS and CDR2 YFSETQ come from the germline V gene. CDR3 length equals 17 residues. V trimming: 0 bases; J trimming: 0 bases; junction bases outside the gene matches: 4. Using reference TRBV5-1 and TRBJ2-1 for the parts outside the CDR3, the full variable domain is KAGVTQTPRYLIKTRGQQVTLSCSPISGHRSVSWYQQTPGQGLQFLFEYFSETQRNKGNFPGRFSGRQFSNSRSEMNVSTLELGDSALYLCASSLDGTGISYNEQFFGPGTRLTVL.